By share, the clone carrying this T cell receptor (beta chain) ranks as medium-sized. Antigen unknown. Original handling: CDR3 was compared across clinicopathological groups, and the resulting differences were used to build a distant-metastasis classifier for papillary thyroid cancer. TCRdb reanalyzed the PCR reads with MiXCR. The V and J calls reflect TCRdb's pipeline rather than the authors' work. Among around 53,000 clones, around a sixth were seen once, and the ten largest hold around 3%. This CDR3 region has 11 residues. The V end was cut by 4 bases, the J end by 5 bases, with 5 bases between. Germline V lookup: CDR1 MNHNS, CDR2 SASEGT. No treatment had been given to any patient before thyroid surgery. This entry belongs to a study of metastatic and nonmetastatic thyroid tumors. On the study more broadly: Comparison of repertoires was carried out across blood and tumor or nodule tissue from malignant and benign thyroid patients.

General study points: It was reportedly found that TCR beta diversity was significantly higher in malignant thyroid tumors than in benign nodules, a difference seen in both blood and tumor samples.

Source material: blood. The source of this sequence is a female donor with papillary thyroid cancer or a benign thyroid nodule (not recorded which). Some clones in this sample may be carry-over from other donors' samples. The chain uses TRBV6-1 and TRBJ1-2; D remains unclear. CDR3 region: CASSVLYGYTF. CDR3 DNA: TGTGCCAGCAGTGTATTATATGGCTACACCTTC.